One and the same sample provided the 22 T cell receptor beta chains below, sequenced in a study of blood T cell repertoires in COVID-19. Assay: immunoSEQ multiplex PCR; the TCRdb copy retains only in-frame clones and omits some. This sample yields over 200,000 clones, of which over 75% are seen a single time; around 5.4% belongs to the top ten. The sequenced material came from peripheral blood. The receptors derive from a human donor in a cohort sampled during active COVID-19.

The chain carries TRBV10-3 and TRBJ1-1; 7 positions agree with TRBD1. The CDR3 totals 14 residues. Germline V gene lookup returns CDR1 ENHRY and CDR2 SYGVKD. V was clipped by 5 bases and J by 0 bases; unmatched bases: 3. In DNA, the CDR3 is TGTGCCATCAGTTCACAGGGGCTGAACACTGAAGCTTTCTTT. This sequence encodes CAISSQGLNTEAFF.

The rearrangement links TRBV7-2 to TRBJ2-7; the D gene is possibly TRBD2 (6 bases). V was trimmed by 1 base and J by 3 bases, leaving 16 bases between them. Germline V gives CDR1 SGHTA, CDR2 FQGNSA. CDR3 size: 16 residues. CDR3 nucleotides: TGTGCCAGCAGCTTAGGGGGGTTAGGAGGGTTCTACGAGCAGTACTTC. It translates to CASSLGGLGGFYEQYF.

J is TRBJ1-1 and V is TRBV7-8; no firm D call. Germline V CDR1 and CDR2: SGHVS, FQNEAQ. Between the trimmed V and J ends, which lost 0 bases and 1 base, there was a span of 9 bases. This CDR3 is built from 15 residues. DNA for the CDR3: TGTGCCAGCAGCTTAGCGCATGCTAGGAACACTGAAGCTTTCTTT. This codes for CASSLAHARNTEAFF.

The V call is TRBV9, the J call TRBJ2-1; no clear D. The germline V gene encodes CDR1 SGDLS and CDR2 YYNGEE. Trimming shortened V by 0 bases and J by 5 bases, and 15 bases separated the two germline ends. The CDR3 loop spans 16 amino acids. DNA of the CDR3: TGTGCCAGCAGCGTAGGGGTGACATCCTTGAACAATGAGCAGTTCTTC. Translation gives CASSVGVTSLNNEQFF.

This chain connects TRBV4-1 to TRBJ2-7, with TRBD2 identical over 8 bases. The CDR3 contains 17 residues. CDR1 is MGHRA and CDR2 is YSYEKL in the germline V gene. J was trimmed by 1 base and V by 3 bases; bases with no gene match: 11. CDR3: CASSQGHLAGASYEQYF. For the CDR3, the DNA is TGCGCCAGCAGCCAGGGACACCTAGCGGGTGCTTCCTACGAGCAGTACTTC.

The V gene is TRBV4-2, the J gene TRBJ2-7, with 9 bases lining up with TRBD1. Germline V gene lookup returns CDR1 LGHNA and CDR2 YNFKEQ. V dropped 3 bases and J dropped 5; count of bases not matched to a gene: 8. The CDR3 has 15 amino acids. The CDR3 protein is CASSQAADRGDEQYF. CDR3 coding DNA: TGTGCCAGCAGCCAGGCTGCGGACAGGGGAGACGAGCAGTACTTC.

Turning to this clone: Different DNA sequences within this sample yield the same CDR3. The V call is TRBV9, the J call TRBJ2-7; 14 positions agree with TRBD2. CDR1 and CDR2 (germline): SGDLS, YYNGEE. CDR3 length: 15 amino acids. J gave up 5 bases and V 3 bases, and 4 bases lay outside the gene matches. CDR3 sequence: CASSGGLAGAHEQYF. The CDR3 DNA reads TGTGCCAGCAGCGGGGGACTAGCGGGAGCCCACGAGCAGTACTTC.

V and J are TRBV28 and TRBJ1-5, with D perhaps matching TRBD1 (6 bases). Trimming removed 6 bases from V and 1 base from J, with 10 bases in between. The CDR3 covers 14 residues. Germline V gene lookup returns CDR1 MDHEN and CDR2 SYDVKM. CDR3 amino acids: CASSFDRSNQPQHF. Here the CDR3 DNA reads TGTGCCAGCAGCTTCGACAGGAGCAATCAGCCCCAGCATTTT.

This clone showed up just once. This chain connects TRBV6-6 to TRBJ2-5; D is perhaps TRBD2 (5 bases). Looked up from germline, CDR1 is MNHNY and CDR2 is SVGAGI (reference sequence). The CDR3 loop spans 15 amino acids. The ends were cut back, 5 bases at V and 5 bases at J, with 18 bases in the middle. CDR3 region: CASSAGLPFPETQYF. In nucleotides, the CDR3 is TGTGCCAGCAGTGCAGGACTCCCTTTCCCTGAGACCCAGTACTTC.

Regarding this clone: Additional DNA sequences in this sample encode the identical CDR3. The V and J genes are TRBV3-1 (or the pseudogene TRBV3-2) and TRBJ2-7, with 9 bases aligning to TRBD1. From germline, CDR1 is LGHDT and CDR2 YNNKEL (reference sequence). This CDR3 has 13 amino acids. Trimming cost V 6 bases and J 2 bases; bases outside gene matches: 2. CDR3 loop: CASRRQGAYEQYF. As DNA, the CDR3 is TGTGCCAGCAGACGACAGGGGGCCTACGAGCAGTACTTC.

This sequence joins TRBV7-2 and TRBJ1-2; 10 bases agree with TRBD1. CDR1 and CDR2 from the germline V gene are SGHTA and FQGNSA. V shed 5 bases, J shed 8 bases, and the junction held 14 bases outside the gene matches. The CDR3 sequence is 16 residues long. The CDR3 sequence: CASSARDRGSLRGYTF. DNA of the CDR3: TGTGCCAGCAGCGCCCGGGACAGGGGTTCCCTTAGGGGCTACACCTTC.

The rearrangement uses TRBV4-2 and TRBJ1-5; TRBD1 matches 7 bases. Unmatched junction bases numbered 9, after V lost 0 bases and J lost 7 bases. CDR3 length equals 16 residues. Germline lookup yields CDR1 LGHNA and CDR2 YNFKEQ. DNA for the CDR3: TGTGCCAGCAGCCAAGAAGGTACGAGGGGGCAACAGCCCCAGCATTTT. Its protein is CASSQEGTRGQQPQHF.

V and J are TRBV27 and TRBJ2-7; TRBD1 might be the D (6 bases). CDR3 length equals 14 residues. Germline V gene lookup returns CDR1 MNHEY and CDR2 SMNVEV (reference sequence). Trimming shortened V by 6 bases and J by 4 bases, and 16 bases separated the two germline ends. The CDR3 spells CASRHQGLGYEQYF. The CDR3, as DNA: TGTGCCAGCAGACACCAGGGGTTGGGATACGAGCAGTACTTC.

The table lists this clone with a count of one. This chain joins TRBV2 and TRBJ1-4; TRBD1 is a possible D gene (6 bases). The V end was cut by 4 bases, the J end by 8 bases, with 14 bases between. The CDR3 has 14 residues. Germline V gives CDR1 SNHLY, CDR2 FYNNEI. The DNA for the CDR3 is TGTGCCAGCAGTGTCAGGGGCCGAAGCGAAAAACTGTTTTTT. This gives the protein CASSVRGRSEKLFF.

This clone occurred a few times. The V and J genes are TRBV4-1 and TRBJ1-6; 7 nucleotides agree with TRBD1. Germline assignment: CDR1 MGHRA and CDR2 YSYEKL. With V trimmed by 1 base and J by 9 bases, 9 bases remained unmatched. This CDR3 has 16 amino acids. As DNA, the CDR3 is TGCGCCAGCAGCCAAGTATGGGTAACAGGGGTTTCACCCCTCCACTTT. Amino acids: CASSQVWVTGVSPLHF.

This chain joins TRBV18 and TRBJ2-5; D remains ambiguous. V gave up 5 bases and J gave up 2 bases, with 9 bases separating them. Germline V lookup: CDR1 KGHSH, CDR2 LQKENI. This CDR3 is 13 amino acids long. The CDR3 coding sequence is TGTGCCAGCTCAGTCGTAGAACAAGAGACCCAGTACTTC. Translated, it gives CASSVVEQETQYF.

In DNA, the CDR3 is TGTGCCAGTAGCCGATGGACAGGGAGTTACAATGAGCAGTTCTTC. Translated: CASSRWTGSYNEQFF. V usage is TRBV19 and J usage is TRBJ2-1; 8 nucleotides line up with TRBD1. With 6 bases clipped from V and 4 bases from J, the junction kept 8 bases outside the gene matches. Germline loops: CDR1 LNHDA, CDR2 SQIVND (reference sequence). This CDR3 has 15 residues. Based on the CDR3 plus reference TRBV19 and TRBJ2-1, the full variable domain is DGGITQSPKYLFRKEGQNVTLSCEQNLNHDAMYWYRQDPGQGLRLIYYSQIVNDFQKGDIAEGYSVSREKKESFPLTVTSAQKNPTAFYLCASSRWTGSYNEQFFGPGTRLTVL.

This chain uses TRBV5-1 with TRBJ1-1; perhaps TRBD1 as D (6 bases). The germline V and J ends were trimmed by 0 bases and 0 bases, with 15 bases remaining between them. The CDR3 consists of 17 residues. Germline V gene data show CDR1 as SGHRS and CDR2 as YFSETQ. The CDR3 sequence is CASSLGWTEPMNTEAFF. In DNA, the CDR3 is TGCGCCAGCAGCTTGGGATGGACAGAACCCATGAACACTGAAGCTTTCTTT. The variable domain in full, completed from reference TRBV5-1 and TRBJ1-1, reads KAGVTQTPRYLIKTRGQQVTLSCSPISGHRSVSWYQQTPGQGLQFLFEYFSETQRNKGNFPGRFSGRQFSNSRSEMNVSTLELGDSALYLCASSLGWTEPMNTEAFFGQGTRLTVV.

This chain uses TRBV7-3 with TRBJ1-1, with 9 nucleotides matching TRBD1. J gave up 3 bases and V 4 bases, and 6 bases lay outside the gene matches. Per the germline V gene, CDR1 is SGHTA and CDR2 is FQGTGA. The CDR3 sequence is 15 residues long. The chain's CDR3 is CASSSRGQGDTEAFF. In DNA form, the CDR3 reads TGTGCCAGCAGCTCACGGGGACAGGGCGACACTGAAGCTTTCTTT.

The chain uses TRBV25-1 and TRBJ2-7; TRBD2 matches at 8 bases. Germline V gives CDR1 MGHDK, CDR2 SYGVNS. After removal of 3 bases from V and 3 bases from J, the junction contained 10 bases not matched to a gene. CDR3 length equals 16 residues. The CDR3 here is CASSEGIGTRVYEQYF. For the CDR3, the DNA is TGTGCCAGCAGTGAGGGAATCGGGACTAGGGTCTACGAGCAGTACTTC.

The genes are TRBV27 and TRBJ1-3, with TRBD1 as a possible D gene (6 bases). Trimming cost V 2 bases and J 4 bases, with 6 bases left between them. This CDR3 has 13 amino acids. Germline values: CDR1 MNHEY, CDR2 SMNVEV (reference sequence). The CDR3 protein is CASSLDRGNTIYF. CDR3 nucleotides: TGTGCCAGCAGTTTAGACAGGGGAAACACCATATATTTT.

V and J are TRBV7-8 and TRBJ2-7; no definite D call. Trimming took 4 bases from V and 5 from J, leaving 18 bases between them. The CDR3 totals 15 residues. Germline V lookup: CDR1 SGHVS, CDR2 FQNEAQ. CDR3 residues: CASSSTGRVSHEQYF. DNA for the CDR3: TGTGCCAGCAGCTCCACCGGTCGGGTTTCGCACGAGCAGTACTTC.